The 18 T cell receptor beta chains below all came from one sample that was sequenced in a study of identical twins. One entry per CDR3 protein, called by TCRdb with MiXCR from the 5' RACE reads. The top ten hold about 8.1% of the sample, which has a few hundred thousand distinct CDR3 sequences, around 9.7% seen once. Material: naive T cells sorted from blood. Receptors originate from a woman in her 50s in good health.

A few counts support this clonotype. The J gene is TRBJ2-7, the V gene TRBV27, with D perhaps assigned TRBD1 or TRBD2 (6 bases each). The germline CDR1 and CDR2 sequences are MNHEY and SMNVEV (reference sequence). The CDR3 spans 12 residues. V lost 4 bases to trimming and J lost 9 bases, with 13 bases between them. In nucleotides, the CDR3 is TGTGCCAGCAGTTCGGGGGACACCTCGCAGTACTTC. This translates into CASSSGDTSQYF.

This clonotype was counted many times. J is TRBJ2-7 and V is TRBV27; maybe TRBD2 (5 bases). V was clipped by 6 bases and J by 0 bases, with 12 bases between them. This CDR3 comprises 14 residues. CDR1 and CDR2 (germline): MNHEY, SMNVEV (reference sequence). This chain's CDR3 is CASRFGRGSYEQYF. For the CDR3, the DNA is TGTGCCAGCAGATTCGGACGGGGCTCCTACGAGCAGTACTTC.

The V gene is TRBV11-2, the J gene TRBJ2-1; 14 bases are a match to TRBD2. The CDR3 sequence is 14 residues long. The germline V gene has CDR1 SGHAT and CDR2 FQNNGV. Trimming cost V 8 bases and J 9 bases; bases outside gene matches: 6. CDR3 sequence reads: CASGRGLAGVEQFF. The CDR3 nucleotides read TGTGCCAGCGGCAGGGGACTAGCGGGAGTTGAGCAGTTCTTC.

In this sample, this clonotype turned up many times. The chain uses TRBV5-1 and TRBJ1-5, with D possibly matching TRBD1 (5 bases). V was shortened by 4 bases and J by 4 bases, with 12 bases between the two germline ends. The CDR3 extends over 14 amino acids. The germline V gene has CDR1 SGHRS and CDR2 YFSETQ. The CDR3 sequence is CASSRGGGNQPQHF. The CDR3 coding sequence is TGCGCCAGCAGCCGGGGTGGGGGTAATCAGCCCCAGCATTTT.

This clonotype has just a few counts. The rearrangement joins TRBV7-2 to TRBJ2-2; perhaps TRBD1 as D (6 bases). In germline, CDR1 is SGHTA, CDR2 FQGNSA. The V end was cut by 5 bases, the J end by 5 bases, with 27 bases between. The CDR3 runs 19 residues. Here the CDR3 reads CASSQPWAGAVYGTGELFF. CDR3 nucleotide sequence: TGTGCCAGCAGCCAACCATGGGCAGGGGCGGTTTATGGGACCGGGGAGCTGTTTTTT. Full variable domain (rest looked up from reference TRBV7-2 and TRBJ2-2): GAGVSQSPSNKVTEKGKDVELRCDPISGHTALYWYRQSLGQGLEFLIYFQGNSAPDKSGLPSDRFSAERTGGSVSTLTIQRTQQEDSAVYLCASSQPWAGAVYGTGELFFGEGSRLTVL.

This clonotype was found many times. V usage is TRBV5-1 and J usage is TRBJ1-1; unclear D gene. V was shortened by 4 bases and J by 7 bases, with 14 bases between the two germline ends. Germline CDR1 SGHRS, CDR2 YFSETQ. This CDR3 contains 13 residues. The CDR3, as DNA: TGCGCCAGCAGCGTGGGTACAACCATTGAAGCTTTCTTT. Its protein is CASSVGTTIEAFF.

This clonotype was counted at least ten times. The genes are TRBV29-1 and TRBJ2-2; possibly TRBD1 or TRBD2 for D (5 bases each). The CDR3 has 13 residues. The germline gives CDR1 SQVTM, CDR2 ANQGSEA. The ends were cut back, 4 bases at V and 4 bases at J, with 10 bases in the middle. The CDR3 loop is CSVVRGRTGELFF. CDR3 DNA: TGCAGCGTTGTAAGGGGACGCACCGGGGAGCTGTTTTTT.

The rearrangement joins TRBV29-1 to TRBJ2-1, with 7 bases aligning to TRBD1. V lost 5 bases and J lost 6; bases outside the gene matches: 7. Germline loops: CDR1 SQVTM, CDR2 ANQGSEA. The CDR3 has 13 residues. The CDR3, as DNA: TGCAGCGTTAAGACAGGGCCTCTCAATGAGCAGTTCTTC. It specifies CSVKTGPLNEQFF.

This clonotype was seen a few times. The CDR3 reads CASSPSGANTGELFF. In DNA, the CDR3 is TGCGCCAGCAGCCCCTCCGGGGCGAACACCGGGGAGCTGTTTTTT. The V gene is TRBV5-1, the J gene TRBJ2-2; tentatively, D is TRBD2 (5 bases). CDR1 and CDR2 (germline): SGHRS, YFSETQ. Deletions cut 4 bases from V and 0 bases from J, with 10 bases between. The CDR3 runs to 15 residues.

V is TRBV5-5 and J is TRBJ2-1; D ambiguous. The CDR3 spans 14 residues. Germline-derived CDR1 and CDR2 are SGHKS and YYEKEE (reference sequence). V was cut by 0 bases and J by 7 bases, with 11 bases left in between. This CDR3 is CASSLAVVINEQFF. In nucleotides, the CDR3 is TGTGCCAGCAGCTTGGCCGTAGTAATAAATGAGCAGTTCTTC.

The chain is built from TRBV11-2 and TRBJ1-1, with D possibly being TRBD1 (6 bases). From germline, CDR1 is SGHAT and CDR2 FQNNGV. Trimming took off 0 bases at V and 5 bases at J, with 16 bases between the two ends. The CDR3 spans 16 residues. CDR3: CASSLDSGVRTTEAFF. The DNA of the CDR3 is TGTGCCAGCAGCTTAGATTCAGGGGTCAGGACGACTGAAGCTTTCTTT. The whole variable domain, remainder taken from reference TRBV11-2 and TRBJ1-1, is EAGVAQSPRYKIIEKRQSVAFWCNPISGHATLYWYQQILGQGPKLLIQFQNNGVVDDSQLPKDRFSAERLKGVDSTLKIQPAKLEDSAVYLCASSLDSGVRTTEAFFGQGTRLTVV.

This clonotype came up a few times. The V gene is TRBV27, the J gene TRBJ1-1; tentatively, D is TRBD1 (6 bases). The germline gives CDR1 MNHEY, CDR2 SMNVEV (reference sequence). V was shortened by 2 bases and J by 5 bases, with 30 bases between the two germline ends. The CDR3 is 20 residues long. The chain's CDR3 is CASSLVTMVFGRTQGTEAFF. The CDR3 DNA reads as TGTGCCAGCAGTTTAGTAACGATGGTATTCGGACGAACGCAGGGGACTGAAGCTTTCTTT.

Regarding this clonotype: A read error may be the cause here, since a much bigger clone is one base away. The chain joins TRBV2 to TRBJ2-1; the match to TRBD2 covers 13 bases. The CDR3 contains 13 residues. The V gene's germline CDR1 is SNHLY and CDR2 FYNNEI. The CDR3, as DNA: TGTGCCATAGGGACTAGCGGGAACAATGATCAGTTCTTC. It is translated as CAIGTSGNNDQFF. The full variable domain, rest sourced from reference TRBV2 and TRBJ2-1, is EPEVTQTPSHQVTQMGQEVILRCVPISNHLYFYWYRQILGQKVEFLVSFYNNEISEKSEIFDDQFSVERPDGSNFTLKIRSTKLEDSAMYFCAIGTSGNNDQFFGPGTRLTVL.

The chain uses TRBV12-5 and TRBJ1-2, with 8 nucleotides matching TRBD1. The ends lost 6 bases at V and 8 bases at J; junction bases unmatched: 11. There are 14 residues in the CDR3. The germline V gene has CDR1 LGHNT and CDR2 FRNRAP. The CDR3 DNA sequence: TGTGCTAGTGGCACGTCCAGGGGGCAGAACGGCTACACCTTC. As protein: CASGTSRGQNGYTF.

This clonotype was counted ten times or more. The chain is built from TRBV12-3 or TRBV12-4 and TRBJ2-3, with a weak D call TRBD1 (5 bases). The CDR3 contains 16 residues. Trimming removed 1 base from V and 1 base from J, with 12 bases in between. Here the CDR3 reads CASSLGAGLRTDTQYF. The CDR3 DNA is TGTGCCAGCAGTTTAGGGGCAGGGCTTCGCACAGATACGCAGTATTTT.

At least ten counts were recorded for this clonotype. J is TRBJ2-2 and V is TRBV6-5; maybe TRBD1 (6 bases). The CDR3 covers 15 residues. CDR1 is MNHEY and CDR2 is SVGAGI in the germline V gene. Trimming cost V 4 bases and J 8 bases, with 17 bases left between them. The CDR3 nucleotides are TGTGCCAGCAGTTTCTCGGTACAGGGTACGGGGGAGCTGTTTTTT. This codes for CASSFSVQGTGELFF.

This clonotype was seen only a few times. The chain is built from TRBV7-3 and TRBJ1-6; TRBD1 might be the D (5 bases). CDR1 and CDR2 (germline): SGHTA, FQGTGA. This CDR3 region has 13 residues. V lost 5 bases and J 10 bases, leaving 12 bases between the germline ends. The CDR3 sequence: CASSRAWGSPLHF. CDR3 nucleotides: TGTGCCAGCAGCCGTGCGTGGGGCTCACCCCTCCACTTT.

This clonotype turned up a few times. The CDR3 coding sequence is TGCAGTGCTAGAGACGCTGGGAGGGAGACCCAGTACTTC. This codes for CSARDAGRETQYF. J is TRBJ2-5 and V is TRBV20-1; D possibly corresponds to TRBD2 (6 bases). V dropped 0 bases and J dropped 5 bases, with 10 bases sitting between them. The germline gives CDR1 DFQATT, CDR2 SNEGSKA (reference sequence). There are 13 residues in the CDR3.